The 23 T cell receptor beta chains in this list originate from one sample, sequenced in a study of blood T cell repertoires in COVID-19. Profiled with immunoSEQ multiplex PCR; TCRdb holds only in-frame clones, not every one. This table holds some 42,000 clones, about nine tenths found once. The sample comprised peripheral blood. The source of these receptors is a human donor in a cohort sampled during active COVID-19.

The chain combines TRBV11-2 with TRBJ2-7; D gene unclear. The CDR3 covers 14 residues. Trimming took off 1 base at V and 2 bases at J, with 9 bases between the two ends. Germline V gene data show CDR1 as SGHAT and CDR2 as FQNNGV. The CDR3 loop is CASSLAPNTYEQYF. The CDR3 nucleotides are TGTGCCAGCAGCTTAGCGCCTAATACCTACGAGCAGTACTTC.

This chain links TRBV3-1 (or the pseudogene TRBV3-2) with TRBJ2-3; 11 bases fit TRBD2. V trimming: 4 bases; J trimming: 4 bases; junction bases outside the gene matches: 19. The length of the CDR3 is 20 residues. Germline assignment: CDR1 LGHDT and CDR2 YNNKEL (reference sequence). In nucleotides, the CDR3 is TGTGCCAGCAGCCGAAGACTACTAGCGGGAGCTCGGGGGACAGCAGATACGCAGTATTTT. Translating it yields CASSRRLLAGARGTADTQYF.

DNA for the CDR3: TGTGCCAGCAGCGTACAGGGTGAAGAGACCCAGTACTTC. Residues: CASSVQGEETQYF. The chain employs TRBV28 and TRBJ2-5, with D maybe TRBD1 (6 bases). The CDR3 spans 13 residues. With 6 bases removed from V and 3 bases from J, the gap between germline ends came to 11 bases. The germline V gene encodes CDR1 MDHEN and CDR2 SYDVKM.

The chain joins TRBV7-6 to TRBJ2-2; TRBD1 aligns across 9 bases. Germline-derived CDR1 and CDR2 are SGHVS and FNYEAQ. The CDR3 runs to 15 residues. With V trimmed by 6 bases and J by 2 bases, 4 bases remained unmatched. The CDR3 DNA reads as TGTGCCAGCAGGGGGACAGGGCACAACACCGGGGAGCTGTTTTTT. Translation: CASRGTGHNTGELFF.

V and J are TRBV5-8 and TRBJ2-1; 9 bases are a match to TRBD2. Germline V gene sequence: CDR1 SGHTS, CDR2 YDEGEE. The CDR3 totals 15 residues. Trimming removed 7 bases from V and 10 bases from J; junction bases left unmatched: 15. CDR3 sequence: CASATGGLAGVEQFF. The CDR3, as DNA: TGTGCCAGCGCCACGGGAGGATTAGCGGGAGTGGAGCAGTTCTTC.

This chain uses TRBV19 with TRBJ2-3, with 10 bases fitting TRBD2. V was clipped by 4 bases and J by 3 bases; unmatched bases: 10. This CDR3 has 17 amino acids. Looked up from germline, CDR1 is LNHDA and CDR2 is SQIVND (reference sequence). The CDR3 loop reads CASSRGRTSGNTDTQYF. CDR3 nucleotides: TGTGCCAGTAGTAGAGGAAGGACTAGCGGCAATACAGATACGCAGTATTTT.

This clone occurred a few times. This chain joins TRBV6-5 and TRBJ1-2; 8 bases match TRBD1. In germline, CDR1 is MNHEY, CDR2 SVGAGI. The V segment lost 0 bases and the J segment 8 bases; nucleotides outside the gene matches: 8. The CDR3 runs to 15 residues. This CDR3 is CASSYSSQGAGGYTF. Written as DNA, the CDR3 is TGTGCCAGCAGTTACTCAAGCCAGGGGGCGGGCGGCTACACCTTC.

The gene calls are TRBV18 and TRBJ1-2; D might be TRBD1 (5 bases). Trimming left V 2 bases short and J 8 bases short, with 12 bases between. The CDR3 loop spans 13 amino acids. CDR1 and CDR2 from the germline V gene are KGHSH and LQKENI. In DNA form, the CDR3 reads TGTGCCAGCTCACCAGGGACCGGGAGGGGCTACACCTTC. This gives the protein CASSPGTGRGYTF.

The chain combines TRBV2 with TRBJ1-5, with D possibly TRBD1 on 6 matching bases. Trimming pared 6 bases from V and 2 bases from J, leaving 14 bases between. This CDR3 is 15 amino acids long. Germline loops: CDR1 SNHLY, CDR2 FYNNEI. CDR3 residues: CASRRGGEGNQPQHF. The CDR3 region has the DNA TGTGCCAGCAGGAGGGGGGGCGAGGGCAATCAGCCCCAGCATTTT.

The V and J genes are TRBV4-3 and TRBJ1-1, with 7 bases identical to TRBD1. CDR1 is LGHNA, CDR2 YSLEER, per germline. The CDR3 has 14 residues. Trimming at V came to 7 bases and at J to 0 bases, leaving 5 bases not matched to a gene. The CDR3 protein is CASTRQGVNTEAFF. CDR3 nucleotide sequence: TGCGCCAGCACTCGACAGGGAGTGAACACTGAAGCTTTCTTT.

The CDR3 DNA follows: TGTGCCAGCTCACTTGGACAGGCCCAAACAACTAATGAAAAACTGTTTTTT. This gives the protein CASSLGQAQTTNEKLFF. This rearrangement joins TRBV18 to TRBJ1-4; 7 bases agree with TRBD1. The CDR3 covers 17 residues. Trimming cost V 4 bases and J 0 bases; bases outside gene matches: 8. Germline CDR1 is KGHSH and CDR2 is LQKENI.

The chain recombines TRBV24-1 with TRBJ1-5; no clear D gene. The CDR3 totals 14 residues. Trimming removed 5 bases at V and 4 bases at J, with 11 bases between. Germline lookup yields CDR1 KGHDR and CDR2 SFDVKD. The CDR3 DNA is TGTGCCACCAGTGCCGCGGGAGGGAATCAGCCCCAGCATTTT. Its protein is CATSAAGGNQPQHF.

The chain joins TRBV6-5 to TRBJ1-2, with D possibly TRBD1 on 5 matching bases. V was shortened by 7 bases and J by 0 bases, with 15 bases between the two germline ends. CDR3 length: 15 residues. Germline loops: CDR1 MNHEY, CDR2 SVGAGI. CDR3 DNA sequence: TGTGCCAGCAAGAGACCTGGAGGGGCTAACTATGGCTACACCTTC. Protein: CASKRPGGANYGYTF.

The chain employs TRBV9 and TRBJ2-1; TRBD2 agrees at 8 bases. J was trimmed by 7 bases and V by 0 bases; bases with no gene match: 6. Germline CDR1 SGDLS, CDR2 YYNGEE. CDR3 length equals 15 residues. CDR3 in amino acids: CASSVGAGERNEQFF. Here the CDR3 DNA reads TGTGCCAGCAGCGTAGGAGCGGGGGAGAGAAATGAGCAGTTCTTC. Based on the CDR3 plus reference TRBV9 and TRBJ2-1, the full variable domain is DSGVTQTPKHLITATGQRVTLRCSPRSGDLSVYWYQQSLDQGLQFLIQYYNGEERAKGNILERFSAQQFPDLHSELNLSSLELGDSALYFCASSVGAGERNEQFFGPGTRLTVL.

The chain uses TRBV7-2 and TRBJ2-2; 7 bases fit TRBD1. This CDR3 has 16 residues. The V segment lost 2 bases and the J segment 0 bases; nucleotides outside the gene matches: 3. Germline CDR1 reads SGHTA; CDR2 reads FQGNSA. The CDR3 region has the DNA TGTGCCAGCAGCTTATGGCAGGGGGCGAACACCGGGGAGCTGTTTTTT. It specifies CASSLWQGANTGELFF.

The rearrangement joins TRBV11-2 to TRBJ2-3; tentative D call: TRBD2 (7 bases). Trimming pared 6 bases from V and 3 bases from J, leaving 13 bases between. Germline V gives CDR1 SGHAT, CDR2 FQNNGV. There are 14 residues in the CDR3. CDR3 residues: CASRQRGGTDTQYF. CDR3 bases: TGTGCCAGCAGACAAAGGGGGGGTACAGATACGCAGTATTTT. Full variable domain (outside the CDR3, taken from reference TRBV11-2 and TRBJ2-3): EAGVAQSPRYKIIEKRQSVAFWCNPISGHATLYWYQQILGQGPKLLIQFQNNGVVDDSQLPKDRFSAERLKGVDSTLKIQPAKLEDSAVYLCASRQRGGTDTQYFGPGTRLTVL.

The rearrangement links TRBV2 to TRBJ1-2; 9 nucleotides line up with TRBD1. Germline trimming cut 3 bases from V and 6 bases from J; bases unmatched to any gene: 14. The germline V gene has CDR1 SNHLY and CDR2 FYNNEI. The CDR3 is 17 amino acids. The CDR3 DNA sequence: TGTGCCAGCAGTGAGTCTGGACAGGGGTGGGTTGGTGATGGCTACACCTTC. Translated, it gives CASSESGQGWVGDGYTF.

CDR3 protein: CASSEGRGDQPQHF. The CDR3 DNA reads as TGTGCCAGCAGTGAAGGTAGGGGCGATCAGCCCCAGCATTTT. The genes are TRBV6-1 and TRBJ1-5, with a weak D call TRBD1 (5 bases). The CDR3 totals 14 residues. Germline CDR1 reads MNHNS; CDR2 reads SASEGT. Trimming cost V 1 base and J 5 bases, with 9 bases left between them.

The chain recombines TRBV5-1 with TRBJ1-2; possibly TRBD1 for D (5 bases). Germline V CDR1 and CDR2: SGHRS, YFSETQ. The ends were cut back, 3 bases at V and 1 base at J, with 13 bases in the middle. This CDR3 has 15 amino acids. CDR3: CASSSTGTVNYGYTF. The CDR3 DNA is TGCGCCAGCAGCTCCACAGGTACGGTTAACTATGGCTACACCTTC.

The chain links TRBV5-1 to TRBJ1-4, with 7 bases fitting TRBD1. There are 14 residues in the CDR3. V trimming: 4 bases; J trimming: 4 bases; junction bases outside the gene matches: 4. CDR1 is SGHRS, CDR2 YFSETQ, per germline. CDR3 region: CASSPGQLNEKLFF. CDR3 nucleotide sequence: TGCGCCAGCAGCCCGGGACAGCTTAATGAAAAACTGTTTTTT.

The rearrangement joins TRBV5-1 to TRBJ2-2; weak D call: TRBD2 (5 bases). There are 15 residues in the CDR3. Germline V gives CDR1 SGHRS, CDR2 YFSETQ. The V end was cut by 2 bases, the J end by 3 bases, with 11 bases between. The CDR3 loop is CASSFSGADTGELFF. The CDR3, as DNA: TGCGCCAGCAGCTTCAGCGGTGCGGACACCGGGGAGCTGTTTTTT.

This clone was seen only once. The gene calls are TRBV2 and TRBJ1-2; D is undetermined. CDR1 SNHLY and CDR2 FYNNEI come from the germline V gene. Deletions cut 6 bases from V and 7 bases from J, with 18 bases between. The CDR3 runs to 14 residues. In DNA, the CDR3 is TGTGCCAGCAGAGACCACCGAGGGATTCTTGGCTACACCTTC. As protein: CASRDHRGILGYTF.

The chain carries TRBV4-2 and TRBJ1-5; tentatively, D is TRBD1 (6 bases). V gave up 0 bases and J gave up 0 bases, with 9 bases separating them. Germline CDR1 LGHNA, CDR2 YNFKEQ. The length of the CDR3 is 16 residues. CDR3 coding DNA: TGTGCCAGCAGCCAAGAGACAGGAGATAGCAATCAGCCCCAGCATTTT. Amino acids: CASSQETGDSNQPQHF.